This T cell receptor (beta chain) was documented in a study of human CD8 memory T cell subsets. Broader study findings: The authors found that stem-like memory and precursor exhausted T cell repertoires overlapped minimally.

Stem-like memory CD8+ T cells (TSTEM) were CCR7+ PD-1- TIGIT-. Extraction of RNA, which was performed with an RNeasy Mini Kit, drew on duplicate vials of about 160,000 sorted CD8+ T cells per subset. This CDR3 has 12 residues. The germline gives CDR1 LNHNV, CDR2 YYDKDF (reference sequence). Remarks on this clonotype: Its antigen is as yet unknown.

UMI-labeled 5' RACE produced the TCR beta libraries. TCRdb reprocessed the 5' RACE reads, with one entry per CDR3 protein and no DNA. The sample data list about 11,000 distinct CDR3 sequences. The rearrangement uses TRBV15 and TRBJ1-5; TCRdb selects TRBD1, and the lack of DNA leaves this call unchecked. This TCR came from a human donor in good health. The sample comprised CD8+ stem-like memory T cells (TSCM and TCM) sorted from PBMCs. Noted subset: stem-like memory CD8 T cells (TSTEM), CCR7+ PD-1- TIGIT-. The CDR3 spells CATRGGNQPQHF.